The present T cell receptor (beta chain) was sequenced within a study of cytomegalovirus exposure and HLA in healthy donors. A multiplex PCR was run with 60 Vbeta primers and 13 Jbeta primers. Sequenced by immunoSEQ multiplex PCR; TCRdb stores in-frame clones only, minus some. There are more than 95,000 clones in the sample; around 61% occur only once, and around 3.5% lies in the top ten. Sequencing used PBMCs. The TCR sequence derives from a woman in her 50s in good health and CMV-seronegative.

The CDR3 loop reads CASSPLHSEAFF. CDR3 nucleotides: TGCGCCAGCAGCCCCTTACATTCTGAAGCTTTCTTT. V gene TRBV4-1 combines with J gene TRBJ1-1, with no clear D. V was cut by 4 bases and J by 6 bases, with 9 bases left in between. Germline-derived CDR1 and CDR2 are MGHRA and YSYEKL. The CDR3 sequence is 12 residues long.